The sequence of this T cell receptor (beta chain) was determined in a study of T-cell reconstitution after alpha-beta-depleted transplantation in children. This clonotype was seen a few times. Its antigen remains unknown. Regarding the study as a whole: By about two months after transplant, alpha-beta T cells reportedly arose from several hundred graft clones that had expanded. Once a year had passed after transplant, T-cell counts and diversity came mostly from newly produced T cells. Recipient T cells and thymic progenitors that survived gave rise to the high TCRbeta diversity observed at day 60 in some patients.

Library preparation (for TCRbeta) was performed with unique molecular identifiers. TCRdb processed the PCR reads anew with MiXCR; each CDR3 protein has one entry. The table lists approximately 130,000 distinct CDR3 sequences, 9.5% to 10% of them singletons, with about 25% in the top ten. With V trimmed by 5 bases and J by 3 bases, 7 bases remained unmatched. The CDR3 contains 17 residues. Germline V lookup: CDR1 SGHNT, CDR2 YENEEA. The sample consisted of PBMCs, mostly from graft donor cells, taken 180 days after TCRalphabeta/CD19-depleted stem cell transplant. The chain is built from TRBV11-3 and TRBJ2-1, with 13 bases identical to TRBD2. The clonotype was recovered from a girl under three years old who had a stem cell transplant for combined immunodeficiency, so the T cells may come from the graft donor. In DNA, the CDR3 is TGTGCCAGCAGCGTCAGACTAGCGGGAGGTCTCTACAATGAGCAGTTCTTC. It translates to CASSVRLAGGLYNEQFF. Full variable domain (missing parts from reference TRBV11-3 and TRBJ2-1): EAGVVQSPRYKIIEKKQPVAFWCNPISGHNTLYWYLQNLGQGPELLIRYENEEAVDDSQLPKDRFSAERLKGVDSTLKIQPAELGDSAVYLCASSVRLAGGLYNEQFFGPGTRLTVL.